Listed here is a single TCR beta chain. Its specificity is unknown. A read error is possible here, since a much larger clone lies one base away. The record originates from a study of CD8+CD57+ T cells in acquired aplastic anemia. Across the study: Roughly 3.1 ug was the average amount of DNA from sorted CD4+ and CD8+ cells. Approximately 10 million reads were obtained on average for healthy donor CD4+ cells. Study-level results: The study found no significant CD8+ Simpson's diversity difference between patients and controls. Over 25 CD8+ CDR3 sequences occurred in both the patients and the controls.

TCR beta VDJ and CDR3 profiles were obtained from a genomic DNA template. TCRdb recomputed calls from the reads with MiXCR, one row per CDR3 protein. The table lists some 220,000 distinct CDR3 sequences, 30% to 40% of them singletons. This clonotype originated in a human donor in good health, serving as a control. Sequenced: sorted CD4+, CD8+, or CD8+CD57+ T cells (not recorded which) from PBMCs.

In DNA form, the CDR3 reads TGTGCCAGCAGCAGTCATGGCGGTGGAGGCGCTGAAGCTTTCTTT. Amino acid sequence: CASSSHGGGGAEAFF. This sequence joins TRBV9 and TRBJ1-1; D unclear. With 4 bases removed from V and 6 bases from J, the gap between germline ends came to 19 bases. In germline, CDR1 is SGDLS, CDR2 YYNGEE. The CDR3 covers 15 residues.